The entry that follows covers one T cell receptor (beta chain) sequence. These data originate in a study of T cell changes during pregnancy in multiple sclerosis. CDR1 is PRHDT, CDR2 FYEKMQ, per germline (reference sequence). This CDR3 comprises 13 residues. The ends were cut back, 5 bases at V and 0 bases at J, with 5 bases in the middle. TCRdb's copy holds only in-frame clones and misses some; the assay was immunoSEQ multiplex PCR. This table has about 120,000 clones, roughly 92% appearing once. This TCR came from a female donor with multiple sclerosis, enrolled in a pregnancy study. The chain recombines TRBV13 with TRBJ1-3; D remains ambiguous. The sequenced sample was peripheral blood, obtained before pregnancy. The CDR3 DNA reads TGTGCCAGCAGCCTAAACTCTGGAAACACCATATATTTT. This codes for CASSLNSGNTIYF.